What follows describes a single T cell receptor (beta chain). This clone was observed a single time. Its cognate antigen has yet to be identified. Base qualities are missing; no much larger clone stands one base away. The CDR3 runs 15 residues from the cysteine to the phenylalanine. Only CDR3 DNA is held: 45 bases, read in frame from base 1. From the germline V gene, CDR1 is SNHLY and CDR2 is FYNNEI. Trimming takes 6 bases off V and 0 bases off J; junction bases not matched to a gene: 4. TCRbeta CDR3 regions were amplified from genomic DNA using the immunoSEQ Assay, a bias-controlled multiplex PCR. As for how the authors treated the data: Within the assay, amplification of reference gene primers was used to estimate how many nucleated cells each sample contained. Sequence reads were collapsed and filtered to measure the absolute abundance of every unique TCRbeta CDR3 rearrangement. For each sample, productive Simpson clonality was calculated as the square root of Simpson's diversity index across productive rearrangements. TCRdb holds this immuneACCESS table with in-frame rearrangements only. Some clones are missing; in checked studies, unresolved V genes explain under half, and the rest has no known cause. The D gene and trimming were derived from the DNA, and the V and J assignments and clone size from that table. The table for this sample lists 70,000 to 80,000 clones; 83% of them were counted only once. Roughly 43% of the sample belongs to the ten largest clones.

The data are from a study of blood T cell repertoires in COVID-19 (dated by TCRdb to 2018 to 2020). Study-level background: The collaborator samples originated in the United States, Italy and Spain and spanned the acute and convalescent phases of COVID-19. The samples were drawn from two sources: the first 160 participants of the ongoing ImmuneRACE study, and 950 to 1,500 subjects contributed by 6 global collaborators. The material from the prospective study consisted of cDNA or gDNA derived from T cells, B-cell-depleted T cells, or PBMCs. The dataset comprised deeply sampled blood TCRbeta repertoires from subjects exposed to, actively infected with, or recovered from COVID-19. A freely available public database, intended as a resource for researchers studying the immune response to SARS-CoV-2, is where the repertoires were released. Where HLA class I and class II types were available, the types were taken from metadata supplied by the sample provider, not from assay-based typing. A de-identified subject ID, COVID-19 status, age in years and sex were almost always included in the sample metadata. Results the study describes overall, beyond this receptor: The quantity of clinical and demographic metadata differed by source and by participant and was supplied without curation.

Whole blood was collected in K2EDTA tubes by collaborating institutions according to the institutions' own protocols. Collaborator samples were shipped for TCRbeta analysis as frozen whole blood, isolated PBMCs, or DNA extracted from either sample type. The TCR sequence derives from a man older than 75 with acute or convalescent COVID-19. Sequencing used peripheral blood. This receptor chain uses TRBV2 and TRBJ1-4; 7 of the junction bases match TRBD1. CDR3 loop: CASSRQGTTNEKLFF. The base sequence is TGTGCCAGCAGCCGACAGGGAACAACTAATGAAAAACTGTTTTTT.